This T cell receptor beta chain came from a study of a mutant IDH1 vaccine in newly diagnosed glioma. Time point defined: week 23, last vaccination. Doses consisted of 300 ug of mutant IDH1 20-mer peptide each, paired with topical imiquimod. Using immunoSEQ multiplex PCR, the repertoire was profiled, and TCRdb retains in-frame clones only, with some absent. The sample lists under 70,000 clones, about 87% occurring once. Losses at the gene ends were 8 bases for V and 4 bases for J; bases not matched to a gene: 8. CDR1 and CDR2 (germline): MDHEN, SYDVKM. The CDR3 spans 15 residues. This clone has more than one count but fewer than ten. Antigen unknown.

The sample here was PBMCs, taken from a glioma patient whose treatment included an IDH1 peptide vaccine. The chain has TRBV28 and TRBJ2-7, with 13 nucleotides matching TRBD2. This clonotype originated in a man aged 18 to 29 with glioma. The CDR3 sequence is CASARKLAGGYEQYF. The CDR3 nucleotides are TGTGCCAGCGCCAGAAAACTAGCGGGAGGGTACGAGCAGTACTTC.